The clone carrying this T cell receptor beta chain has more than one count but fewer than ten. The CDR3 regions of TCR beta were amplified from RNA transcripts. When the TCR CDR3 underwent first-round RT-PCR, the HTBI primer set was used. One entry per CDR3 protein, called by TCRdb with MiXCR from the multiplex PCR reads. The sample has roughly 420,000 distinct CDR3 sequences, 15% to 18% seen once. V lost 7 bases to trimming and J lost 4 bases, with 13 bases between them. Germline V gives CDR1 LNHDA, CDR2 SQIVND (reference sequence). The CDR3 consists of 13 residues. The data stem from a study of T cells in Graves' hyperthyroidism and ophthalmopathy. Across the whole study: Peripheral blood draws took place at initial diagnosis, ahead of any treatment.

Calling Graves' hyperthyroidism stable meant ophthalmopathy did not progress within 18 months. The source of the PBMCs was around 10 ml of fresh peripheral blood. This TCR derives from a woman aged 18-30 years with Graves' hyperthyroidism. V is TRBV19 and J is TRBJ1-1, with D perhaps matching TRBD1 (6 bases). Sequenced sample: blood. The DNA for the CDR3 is TGTGCCAGTAAAACCCGGGGGCCCACTGAAGCTTTCTTT. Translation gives CASKTRGPTEAFF. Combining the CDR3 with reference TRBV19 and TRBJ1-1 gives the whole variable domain DGGITQSPKYLFRKEGQNVTLSCEQNLNHDAMYWYRQDPGQGLRLIYYSQIVNDFQKGDIAEGYSVSREKKESFPLTVTSAQKNPTAFYLCASKTRGPTEAFFGQGTRLTVV.